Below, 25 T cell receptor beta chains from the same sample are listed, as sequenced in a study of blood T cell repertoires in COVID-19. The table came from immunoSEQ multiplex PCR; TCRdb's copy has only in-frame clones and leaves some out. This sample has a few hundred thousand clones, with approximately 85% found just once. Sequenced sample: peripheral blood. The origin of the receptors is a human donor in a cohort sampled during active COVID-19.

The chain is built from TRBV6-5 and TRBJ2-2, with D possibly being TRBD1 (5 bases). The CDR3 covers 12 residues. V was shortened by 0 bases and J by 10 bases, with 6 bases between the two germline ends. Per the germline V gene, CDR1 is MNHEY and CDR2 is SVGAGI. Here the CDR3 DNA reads TGTGCCAGCAGTTACTCTGGGGCGGAGCTGTTTTTT. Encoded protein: CASSYSGAELFF.

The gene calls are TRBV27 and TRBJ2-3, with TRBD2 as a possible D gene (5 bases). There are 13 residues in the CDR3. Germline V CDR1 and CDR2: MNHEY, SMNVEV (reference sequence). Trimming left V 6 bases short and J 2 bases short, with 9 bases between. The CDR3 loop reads CASRAGFTDTQYF. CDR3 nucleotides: TGTGCCAGCAGGGCGGGTTTCACAGATACGCAGTATTTT.

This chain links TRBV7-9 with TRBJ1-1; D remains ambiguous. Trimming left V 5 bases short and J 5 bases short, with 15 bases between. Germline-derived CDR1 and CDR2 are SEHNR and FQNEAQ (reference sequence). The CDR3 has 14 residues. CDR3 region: CASSLDNGRTEAFF. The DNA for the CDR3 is TGTGCCAGCAGCCTCGACAATGGGAGGACTGAAGCTTTCTTT.

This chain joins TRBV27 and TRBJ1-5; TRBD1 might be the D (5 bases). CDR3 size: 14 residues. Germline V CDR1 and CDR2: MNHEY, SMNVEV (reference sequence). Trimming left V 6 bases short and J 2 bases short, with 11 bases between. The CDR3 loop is CASSRRGGNQPQHF. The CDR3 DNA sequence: TGTGCCAGCAGCCGTCGGGGGGGCAATCAGCCCCAGCATTTT.

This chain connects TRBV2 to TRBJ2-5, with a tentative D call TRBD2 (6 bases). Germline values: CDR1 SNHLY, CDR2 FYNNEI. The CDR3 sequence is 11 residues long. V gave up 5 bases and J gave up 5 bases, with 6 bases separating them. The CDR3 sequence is CASSSGETQYF. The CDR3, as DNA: TGTGCCAGCAGTAGCGGGGAGACCCAGTACTTC.

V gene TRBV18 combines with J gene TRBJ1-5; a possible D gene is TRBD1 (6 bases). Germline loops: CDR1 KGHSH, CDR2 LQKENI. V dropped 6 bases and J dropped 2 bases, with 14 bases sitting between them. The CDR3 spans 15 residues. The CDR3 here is CASSPTGLRNQPQHF. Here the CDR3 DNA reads TGTGCCAGCTCCCCAACAGGGTTACGCAATCAGCCCCAGCATTTT.

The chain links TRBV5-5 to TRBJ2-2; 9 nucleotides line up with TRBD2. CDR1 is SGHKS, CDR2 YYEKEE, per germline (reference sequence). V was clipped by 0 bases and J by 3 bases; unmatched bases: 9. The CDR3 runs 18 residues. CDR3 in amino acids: CASSLVVAGAPYTGELFF. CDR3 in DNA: TGTGCCAGCAGCTTGGTGGTAGCGGGGGCCCCCTACACCGGGGAGCTGTTTTTT.

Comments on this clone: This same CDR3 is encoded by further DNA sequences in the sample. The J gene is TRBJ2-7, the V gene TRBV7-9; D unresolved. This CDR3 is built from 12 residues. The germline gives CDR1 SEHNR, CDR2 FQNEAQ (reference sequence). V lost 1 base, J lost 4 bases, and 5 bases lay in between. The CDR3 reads CASSLGQYEQYF. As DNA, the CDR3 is TGTGCCAGCAGCTTAGGTCAGTACGAGCAGTACTTC.

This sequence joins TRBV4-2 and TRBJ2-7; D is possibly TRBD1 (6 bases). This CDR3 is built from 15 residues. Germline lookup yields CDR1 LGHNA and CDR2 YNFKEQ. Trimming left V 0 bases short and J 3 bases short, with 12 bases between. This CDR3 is CASSQDHGQFYEQYF. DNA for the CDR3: TGTGCCAGCAGCCAAGATCATGGACAGTTCTACGAGCAGTACTTC.

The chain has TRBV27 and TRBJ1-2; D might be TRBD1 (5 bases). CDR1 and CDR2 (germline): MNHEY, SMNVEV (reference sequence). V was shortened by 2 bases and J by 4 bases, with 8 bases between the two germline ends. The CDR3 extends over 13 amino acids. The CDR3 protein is CASSLGGSYGYTF. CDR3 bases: TGTGCCAGCAGTTTAGGGGGGAGCTATGGCTACACCTTC.

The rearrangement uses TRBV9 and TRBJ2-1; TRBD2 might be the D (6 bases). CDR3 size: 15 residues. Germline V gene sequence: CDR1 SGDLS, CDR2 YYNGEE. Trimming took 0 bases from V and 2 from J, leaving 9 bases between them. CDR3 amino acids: CASSVGGEAYNEQFF. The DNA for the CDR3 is TGTGCCAGCAGCGTAGGAGGGGAGGCCTACAATGAGCAGTTCTTC.

CDR3: CASSQEQGNTEAFF. In DNA, the CDR3 is TGTGCCAGCAGCCAAGAACAGGGAAACACTGAAGCTTTCTTT. The chain joins TRBV3-1 (or the pseudogene TRBV3-2) to TRBJ1-1; weak D call: TRBD1 (6 bases). Between the trimmed V and J ends, which lost 0 bases and 2 bases, there was a span of 7 bases. Germline assignment: CDR1 LGHDT and CDR2 YNNKEL (reference sequence). The CDR3 sequence is 14 residues long.

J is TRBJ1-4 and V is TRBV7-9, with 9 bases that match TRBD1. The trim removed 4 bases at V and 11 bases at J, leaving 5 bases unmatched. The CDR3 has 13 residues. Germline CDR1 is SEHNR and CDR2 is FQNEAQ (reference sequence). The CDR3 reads CASSSRTGDKLFF. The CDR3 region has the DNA TGTGCCAGCAGCTCCAGGACAGGGGATAAACTGTTTTTT.

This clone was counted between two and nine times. The CDR3 reads CAWSVQGQTVGSPLHF. CDR3 sequence (DNA): TGTGCCTGGAGTGTACAGGGCCAGACTGTGGGTTCACCCCTCCACTTT. The rearrangement links TRBV30 to TRBJ1-6, with D perhaps TRBD1 (6 bases). The CDR3 spans 16 residues. Per germline, CDR1 GTSNPN and CDR2 SVGIG (reference sequence). Trimming took off 0 bases at V and 9 bases at J, with 18 bases between the two ends.

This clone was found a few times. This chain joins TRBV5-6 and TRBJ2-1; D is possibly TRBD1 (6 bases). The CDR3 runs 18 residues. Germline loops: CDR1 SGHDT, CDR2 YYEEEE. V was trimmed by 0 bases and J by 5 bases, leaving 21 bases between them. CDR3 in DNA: TGTGCCAGCAGCTTGGCCCACGGGACACGGCCTCGGGACAATGAGCAGTTCTTC. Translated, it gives CASSLAHGTRPRDNEQFF.

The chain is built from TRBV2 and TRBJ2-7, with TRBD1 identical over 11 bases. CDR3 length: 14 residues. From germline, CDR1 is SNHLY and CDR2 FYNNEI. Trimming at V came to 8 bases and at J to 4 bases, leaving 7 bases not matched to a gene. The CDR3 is CASHIGQGAYEQYF. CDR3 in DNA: TGTGCCAGCCACATTGGACAGGGGGCTTACGAGCAGTACTTC.

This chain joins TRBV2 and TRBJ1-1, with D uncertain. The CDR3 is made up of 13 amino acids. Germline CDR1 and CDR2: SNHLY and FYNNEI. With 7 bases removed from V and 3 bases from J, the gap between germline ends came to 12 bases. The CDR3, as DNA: TGTGCCAGCAAAAACAGACGCGACACTGAAGCTTTCTTT. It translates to CASKNRRDTEAFF.

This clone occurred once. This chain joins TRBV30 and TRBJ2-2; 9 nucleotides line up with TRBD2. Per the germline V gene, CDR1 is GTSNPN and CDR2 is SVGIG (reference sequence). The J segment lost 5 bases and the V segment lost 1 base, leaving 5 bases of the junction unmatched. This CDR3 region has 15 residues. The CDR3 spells CAWSAGLARTGELFF. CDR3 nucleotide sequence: TGTGCCTGGAGTGCTGGACTAGCGCGGACCGGGGAGCTGTTTTTT.

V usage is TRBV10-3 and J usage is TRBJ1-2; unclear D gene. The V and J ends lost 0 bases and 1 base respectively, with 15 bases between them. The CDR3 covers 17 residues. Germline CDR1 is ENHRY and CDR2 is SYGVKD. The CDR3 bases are TGTGCCATCAGTGAGTCCGGGTTTGCCGGTAGTAACTATGGCTACACCTTC. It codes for CAISESGFAGSNYGYTF.

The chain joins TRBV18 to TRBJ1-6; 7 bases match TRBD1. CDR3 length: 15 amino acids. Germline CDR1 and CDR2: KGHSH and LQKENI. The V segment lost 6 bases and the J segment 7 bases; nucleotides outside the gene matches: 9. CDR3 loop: CASSLPGTENSPLHF. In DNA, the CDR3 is TGTGCCAGCTCCCTGCCCGGGACAGAAAATTCACCCCTCCACTTT.

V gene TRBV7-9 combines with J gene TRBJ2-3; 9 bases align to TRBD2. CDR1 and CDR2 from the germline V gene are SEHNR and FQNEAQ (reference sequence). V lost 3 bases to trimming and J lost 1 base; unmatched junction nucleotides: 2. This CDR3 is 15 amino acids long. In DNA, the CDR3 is TGTGCCAGCAGCTTTAGCGGGGGCGGCACAGATACGCAGTATTTT. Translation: CASSFSGGGTDTQYF.

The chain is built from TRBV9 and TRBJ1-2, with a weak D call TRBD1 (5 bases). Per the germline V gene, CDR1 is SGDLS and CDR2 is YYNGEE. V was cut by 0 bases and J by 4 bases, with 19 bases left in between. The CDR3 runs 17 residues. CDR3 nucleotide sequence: TGTGCCAGCAGCGTAGGGATGACAGCCTCCCAGTCCTATGGCTACACCTTC. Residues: CASSVGMTASQSYGYTF.

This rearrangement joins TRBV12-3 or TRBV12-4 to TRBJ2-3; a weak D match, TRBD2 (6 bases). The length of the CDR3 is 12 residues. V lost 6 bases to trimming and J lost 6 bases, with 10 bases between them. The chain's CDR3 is CASSPRGDTQYF. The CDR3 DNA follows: TGTGCCAGCAGCCCACGGGGGGATACGCAGTATTTT.

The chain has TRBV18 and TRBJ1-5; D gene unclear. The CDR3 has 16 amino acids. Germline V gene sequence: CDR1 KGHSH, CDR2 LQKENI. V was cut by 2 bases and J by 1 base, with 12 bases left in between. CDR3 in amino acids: CASSPKEGRSNQPQHF. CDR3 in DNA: TGTGCCAGCTCACCAAAGGAGGGTCGGAGCAATCAGCCCCAGCATTTT.

The CDR3 DNA follows: TGTGCCAGCAGTAAATGGACAGGGATGAACACTGAAGCTTTCTTT. Translating gives CASSKWTGMNTEAFF. This chain connects TRBV6-5 to TRBJ1-1; TRBD1 agrees at 8 bases. Germline V CDR1 and CDR2: MNHEY, SVGAGI. There are 15 residues in the CDR3. J lost 0 bases, V lost 5 bases, and 5 bases had no gene match.